One sample yielded the 27 T cell receptor beta chains listed below, sequenced in a study of technical replicates of blood from a handful of donors. Clones were read by immunoSEQ multiplex PCR, and TCRdb kept only the in-frame ones, dropping some. The sample has about 59,000 clones, around nine tenths seen once. Material: PBMCs. These receptor sequences come from a human donor in good health. Some clones in this sample may be carry-over from other donors' samples.

This clone was seen only once. This sequence joins TRBV9 and TRBJ2-1; tentative D call: TRBD2 (5 bases). Per the germline V gene, CDR1 is SGDLS and CDR2 is YYNGEE. With 0 bases removed from V and 6 bases from J, the gap between germline ends came to 13 bases. The CDR3 extends over 15 amino acids. The CDR3 loop is CASSVVASGFNEQFF. For the CDR3, the DNA is TGTGCCAGCAGCGTAGTAGCGTCGGGTTTCAATGAGCAGTTCTTC.

This clone appeared a single time. V gene TRBV19 combines with J gene TRBJ1-1; unclear D gene. V lost 6 bases to trimming and J lost 5 bases, with 10 bases between them. Germline V gene data show CDR1 as LNHDA and CDR2 as SQIVND (reference sequence). CDR3 length equals 12 residues. CDR3 in amino acids: CASSLTRTEAFF. Written as DNA, the CDR3 is TGTGCCAGTAGCCTAACTAGGACTGAAGCTTTCTTT. Together with reference TRBV19 and TRBJ1-1, the CDR3 gives the full variable domain: DGGITQSPKYLFRKEGQNVTLSCEQNLNHDAMYWYRQDPGQGLRLIYYSQIVNDFQKGDIAEGYSVSREKKESFPLTVTSAQKNPTAFYLCASSLTRTEAFFGQGTRLTVV.

The chain carries TRBV29-1 and TRBJ2-3; 7 bases match TRBD1. Germline values: CDR1 SQVTM, CDR2 ANQGSEA. CDR3 length: 13 residues. After removal of 7 bases from V and 4 bases from J, the junction contained 8 bases not matched to a gene. As DNA, the CDR3 is TGCAGCGGCAACAGGGGTTCATCAGATACGCAGTATTTT. This sequence encodes CSGNRGSSDTQYF.

This clone was observed once. The chain has TRBV7-2 and TRBJ2-7; possibly TRBD2 for D (6 bases). CDR1 is SGHTA and CDR2 is FQGNSA in the germline V gene. V was cut by 4 bases and J by 3 bases, with 13 bases left in between. The CDR3 consists of 14 residues. CDR3 in DNA: TGTGCCAGCAGCTACTCAGCGGGCGACTACGAGCAGTACTTC. Translation gives CASSYSAGDYEQYF.

The chain recombines TRBV18 with TRBJ2-1; D is unresolved. Trimming removed 2 bases from V and 3 bases from J, with 11 bases in between. The CDR3 has 15 residues. Germline V lookup: CDR1 KGHSH, CDR2 LQKENI. The CDR3 reads CASSPGLSVYNEQFF. CDR3 nucleotides: TGTGCCAGCTCACCAGGTTTGTCAGTCTACAATGAGCAGTTCTTC.

The chain employs TRBV7-9 and TRBJ2-2; D gene ambiguous. The CDR3 totals 15 residues. The germline CDR1 and CDR2 sequences are SEHNR and FQNEAQ (reference sequence). The V gene lost 1 base and the J gene lost 4 bases, with 10 bases spanning the gap. The CDR3 here is CASSLGAGFTGELFF. As DNA, the CDR3 is TGTGCCAGCAGCTTAGGGGCCGGATTCACCGGGGAGCTGTTTTTT.

The chain employs TRBV9 and TRBJ1-1; D may be TRBD1 (5 bases). Trimming removed 4 bases at V and 4 bases at J, with 14 bases between. Germline V gene data show CDR1 as SGDLS and CDR2 as YYNGEE. The CDR3 is 14 residues long. The chain's CDR3 is CASSPIVGGTEAFF. The CDR3 DNA follows: TGTGCCAGCAGCCCGATCGTGGGGGGCACTGAAGCTTTCTTT.

This clone showed up just once. The rearrangement uses TRBV5-6 and TRBJ1-6, with TRBD1 matching over 7 bases. Trimming at V came to 2 bases and at J to 6 bases, leaving 5 bases not matched to a gene. Germline V gene data show CDR1 as SGHDT and CDR2 as YYEEEE. The CDR3 is made up of 15 amino acids. The DNA of the CDR3 is TGTGCCAGCAGCTTTCGGACAGGACTTAATTCACCCCTCCACTTT. This gives the protein CASSFRTGLNSPLHF. Supplemented by reference TRBV5-6 and TRBJ1-6, the full variable domain reads DAGVTQSPTHLIKTRGQQVTLRCSPKSGHDTVSWYQQALGQGPQFIFQYYEEEERQRGNFPDRFSGHQFPNYSSELNVNALLLGDSALYLCASSFRTGLNSPLHFGNGTRLTVT.

The genes are TRBV5-5 and TRBJ2-7; weak D call: TRBD1 (5 bases). V was shortened by 5 bases and J by 1 base, with 13 bases between the two germline ends. The CDR3 sequence is 14 residues long. CDR1 and CDR2 from the germline V gene are SGHKS and YYEKEE (reference sequence). The CDR3 spells CASSTLTGSYEQYF. The CDR3 DNA is TGTGCCAGCAGTACCTTAACAGGTTCCTACGAGCAGTACTTC. The entire variable domain, with the rest obtained from reference TRBV5-5 and TRBJ2-7, is as follows: DAGVTQSPTHLIKTRGQQVTLRCSPISGHKSVSWYQQVLGQGPQFIFQYYEKEERGRGNFPDRFSARQFPNYSSELNVNALLLGDSALYLCASSTLTGSYEQYFGPGTRLTVT.

The chain employs TRBV27 and TRBJ1-1, with D maybe TRBD1 (5 bases). Germline V gives CDR1 MNHEY, CDR2 SMNVEV (reference sequence). The CDR3 spans 15 residues. V gave up 4 bases and J gave up 1 base, with 13 bases separating them. The CDR3 bases are TGTGCCAGCAGTTCGAAAGGGGTCGCGAACACTGAAGCTTTCTTT. Protein: CASSSKGVANTEAFF.

This clone was seen just once. The V call is TRBV7-2, the J call TRBJ1-2; 10 positions agree with TRBD1. The CDR3 length is 14 residues. J was trimmed by 8 bases and V by 5 bases; bases with no gene match: 8. Germline CDR1 SGHTA, CDR2 FQGNSA. The CDR3 sequence is CASSPTGTGVGYTF. In DNA, the CDR3 is TGTGCCAGCAGCCCGACAGGGACAGGGGTAGGCTACACCTTC.

This clone has just one count. The chain uses TRBV6-5 and TRBJ2-2; TRBD2 might be the D (6 bases). CDR3 length: 14 amino acids. V shed 0 bases and J shed 5 bases, with 7 bases lying between them. Germline V CDR1 and CDR2: MNHEY, SVGAGI. CDR3: CASSYSGGTGELFF. The CDR3 DNA reads as TGTGCCAGCAGTTACTCGGGGGGAACCGGGGAGCTGTTTTTT.

V gene TRBV4-2 combines with J gene TRBJ2-3; D might be TRBD1 (6 bases). The CDR3 has 14 amino acids. Trimming removed 4 bases from V and 2 bases from J, with 10 bases in between. Per the germline V gene, CDR1 is LGHNA and CDR2 is YNFKEQ. The DNA of the CDR3 is TGTGCCAGCAGCCCTGTGGGGGCCACAGATACGCAGTATTTT. This codes for CASSPVGATDTQYF.

This clone was seen only a few times. The rearrangement uses TRBV7-2 and TRBJ2-3; 9 nucleotides align to TRBD2. Germline V gene lookup returns CDR1 SGHTA and CDR2 FQGNSA. After removal of 5 bases from V and 0 bases from J, the junction contained 6 bases not matched to a gene. The CDR3 loop spans 16 amino acids. CDR3 in amino acids: CASSDRLAGSTDTQYF. The CDR3 DNA sequence: TGTGCCAGCAGCGATCGCCTAGCGGGGAGCACAGATACGCAGTATTTT.

Of note for this clone: The sample contains more than one DNA sequence encoding this CDR3. The V gene is TRBV12-5, the J gene TRBJ2-3, with 7 positions matching TRBD2. J was trimmed by 4 bases and V by 0 bases; bases with no gene match: 7. Germline V gene lookup returns CDR1 LGHNT and CDR2 FRNRAP. The CDR3 runs 16 residues. The CDR3 loop reads CASGLVLGGGADTQYF. The CDR3 DNA reads as TGTGCTAGTGGTTTGGTACTCGGGGGAGGGGCAGATACGCAGTATTTT.

CDR3: CASSLGGLAGAGGETQYF. The CDR3 DNA is TGCGCCAGCAGCTTAGGAGGACTAGCGGGAGCTGGTGGGGAGACCCAGTACTTC. The chain employs TRBV5-1 and TRBJ2-5; 13 bases agree with TRBD2. V dropped 2 bases and J dropped 5; count of bases not matched to a gene: 12. Looked up from germline, CDR1 is SGHRS and CDR2 is YFSETQ. The length of the CDR3 is 18 residues.

The rearrangement uses TRBV7-3 and TRBJ2-2; TRBD2 might be the D (6 bases). The germline V and J ends were trimmed by 1 base and 2 bases, with 11 bases remaining between them. Germline V lookup: CDR1 SGHTA, CDR2 FQGTGA. The CDR3 loop spans 16 amino acids. Here the CDR3 reads CASSLMDYINTGELFF. The CDR3 nucleotides are TGTGCCAGCAGCTTAATGGACTATATAAACACCGGGGAGCTGTTTTTT.

The genes are TRBV29-1 and TRBJ1-2; TRBD1 might be the D (6 bases). The V end was cut by 2 bases, the J end by 2 bases, with 9 bases between. The CDR3 extends over 13 amino acids. Germline V gene sequence: CDR1 SQVTM, CDR2 ANQGSEA. Here the CDR3 DNA reads TGCAGCGTTGAAACAGGGCAAAACTATGGCTACACCTTC. Translated: CSVETGQNYGYTF.

The V and J genes are TRBV10-3 and TRBJ2-3; D is possibly TRBD1 (6 bases). V was cut by 4 bases and J by 2 bases, with 10 bases left in between. Germline CDR1 and CDR2: ENHRY and SYGVKD. The CDR3 is 14 amino acids. The CDR3 here is CAISGTDNTDTQYF. The CDR3 region has the DNA TGTGCCATCAGTGGGACAGATAACACAGATACGCAGTATTTT.

The gene calls are TRBV19 and TRBJ1-5, with no clear D. Deletions cut 5 bases from V and 7 bases from J, with 21 bases between. Germline assignment: CDR1 LNHDA and CDR2 SQIVND (reference sequence). The CDR3 is made up of 16 amino acids. CDR3 amino acids: CASSARGALAGQPQHF. The CDR3 nucleotides read TGTGCCAGTAGTGCCCGGGGAGCGCTCGCCGGGCAGCCCCAGCATTTT.

CDR3: CATSRVPSGNTGELFF. CDR3 nucleotide sequence: TGTGCCACCAGCAGAGTACCCTCCGGGAACACCGGGGAGCTGTTTTTT. V gene TRBV15 combines with J gene TRBJ2-2; D is undetermined. CDR3 length equals 16 residues. Germline CDR1 LNHNV, CDR2 YYDKDF (reference sequence). V was trimmed by 1 base and J by 1 base, leaving 10 bases between them.

The count of this clone is one. The chain links TRBV6-6 to TRBJ1-1; no definite D call. Trimming stripped 0 bases from V and 7 bases from J, with 6 bases between. This CDR3 spans 12 amino acids. Germline loops: CDR1 MNHNY, CDR2 SVGAGI (reference sequence). The CDR3 nucleotides are TGTGCCAGCAGTTACTCGGGGAGTGAAGCTTTCTTT. Protein sequence: CASSYSGSEAFF.

The genes are TRBV4-3 and TRBJ2-1; no definite D call. This CDR3 comprises 15 residues. Between the trimmed V and J ends, which lost 1 base and 0 bases, there was a span of 7 bases. The germline CDR1 and CDR2 sequences are LGHNA and YSLEER. CDR3 bases: TGCGCCAGCAGCCAAGTCCATAGCTCCTACAATGAGCAGTTCTTC. Translating it yields CASSQVHSSYNEQFF.

The J gene is TRBJ1-1, the V gene TRBV7-2; D is unresolved. The CDR3 spans 15 residues. Trimming pared 5 bases from V and 1 base from J, leaving 14 bases between. Germline V gene sequence: CDR1 SGHTA, CDR2 FQGNSA. CDR3 in DNA: TGTGCCAGCAGCCCCCGAGAGGGAGAGAACACTGAAGCTTTCTTT. Its protein product is CASSPREGENTEAFF.

This clone was seen a handful of times. This chain joins TRBV7-9 and TRBJ2-3; 7 positions match TRBD1. With V trimmed by 5 bases and J by 4 bases, 15 bases remained unmatched. The CDR3 sequence is 17 residues long. From germline, CDR1 is SEHNR and CDR2 FQNEAQ (reference sequence). In nucleotides, the CDR3 is TGTGCCAGCAGCCTACGACAGGGAAGGACTTTCGCAGATACGCAGTATTTT. Its translation is CASSLRQGRTFADTQYF.

The chain is built from TRBV7-9 and TRBJ1-1; TRBD1 agrees at 8 bases. There are 14 residues in the CDR3. V dropped 1 base and J dropped 7; count of bases not matched to a gene: 5. In germline, CDR1 is SEHNR, CDR2 FQNEAQ (reference sequence). The CDR3 coding sequence is TGTGCCAGCAGCTTAGGCCAGGGGGCTGTTGAAGCTTTCTTT. It yields the protein CASSLGQGAVEAFF.

The chain has TRBV7-2 and TRBJ1-2; D might be TRBD1 (5 bases). This CDR3 spans 13 amino acids. The germline V gene has CDR1 SGHTA and CDR2 FQGNSA. Trimming shortened V by 6 bases and J by 8 bases, and 16 bases separated the two germline ends. The CDR3 sequence: CASRRGTEGGYTF. CDR3 bases: TGTGCCAGCAGACGCGGGACTGAGGGAGGCTACACCTTC.